One and the same sample provided the 19 T cell receptor beta chains below, sequenced in a study of monozygotic twins with inflammatory bowel disease. TCRdb reprocessed the 5' RACE reads, keeping one entry per CDR3 protein, no DNA. Reported are a few hundred thousand distinct CDR3 sequences; the ten largest clones contain 2% to 3%. The sequenced material came from blood. These receptors originate from a human donor with ulcerative colitis or Crohn's disease, or a healthy co-twin of an affected twin (not recorded which).

V is TRBV9 and J is TRBJ2-3. Germline values: CDR1 SGDLS, CDR2 YYNGEE. CDR3 length: 14 residues. CDR3 loop: CASSVGNSGDTQYF.

This rearrangement joins TRBV27 to TRBJ1-1; without DNA, the TCRdb call of TRBD1 cannot be checked. The CDR3 covers 16 residues. Germline CDR1 is MNHEY and CDR2 is SMNVEV (reference sequence). The CDR3 protein is CASSEFQGAMNTEAFF.

V usage is TRBV11-2 and J usage is TRBJ2-1. The CDR3 totals 12 residues. The germline CDR1 and CDR2 sequences are SGHAT and FQNNGV. CDR3: CASSLGLRQQFF.

J is TRBJ2-3 and V is TRBV5-1; lacking DNA, the TRBD1 call made by TCRdb goes unchecked. The CDR3 runs to 14 residues. Germline V lookup: CDR1 SGHRS, CDR2 YFSETQ. The CDR3: CASSRSQSTDTQYF.

V usage is TRBV6-5 and J usage is TRBJ2-1; the D call from TCRdb, TRBD2, cannot be confirmed without DNA. The germline V gene has CDR1 MNHEY and CDR2 SVGAGI. The CDR3 covers 19 residues. The CDR3 loop is CASSYSTSWAGGQGNEQFF.

The J gene is TRBJ1-1, the V gene TRBV12-3 or TRBV12-4; with no DNA, the TCRdb D assignment of TRBD1 cannot be verified. The CDR3 extends over 15 amino acids. CDR3 residues: CASSLGRGLVTEAFF.

The V gene is TRBV24-1, the J gene TRBJ2-1; no DNA is available, so the TRBD2 call from TCRdb remains unchecked. The length of the CDR3 is 16 residues. Germline values: CDR1 KGHDR, CDR2 SFDVKD. This CDR3 is CATSDGFLGLPNEQFF.

The rearrangement uses TRBV7-6 and TRBJ2-7. Germline assignment: CDR1 SGHVS and CDR2 FNYEAQ. The CDR3 covers 13 residues. The CDR3 here is CASSLGPPYEQYF.

The chain employs TRBV11-2 and TRBJ1-5. The CDR3 spans 13 residues. Per the germline V gene, CDR1 is SGHAT and CDR2 is FQNNGV. The CDR3 sequence: CASSFEVNQPQHF.

The rearrangement uses TRBV12-5 and TRBJ2-5; TCRdb picks TRBD1, but there is no DNA to check that call. This CDR3 contains 13 residues. Germline CDR1 is LGHNT and CDR2 is FRNRAP. CDR3: CASGLTGSETQYF.

The chain couples TRBV6-2 or TRBV6-3 to TRBJ2-3; lacking DNA, the TRBD1 call made by TCRdb goes unchecked. Per the germline V gene, CDR1 is MNHEY and CDR2 is SVGEGT. The CDR3 totals 16 residues. CDR3 sequence reads: CASSYDRARPTDTQYF.

This chain joins TRBV12-3 or TRBV12-4 and TRBJ1-1. This CDR3 spans 14 amino acids. The CDR3 here is CASSFRDTHTEAFF.

The rearrangement uses TRBV6-5 and TRBJ2-5; as DNA is missing, the TRBD1 call by TCRdb cannot be tested. This CDR3 spans 16 amino acids. CDR1 and CDR2 from the germline V gene are MNHEY and SVGAGI. The CDR3 sequence is CASSYSREVPQETQYF.

This chain joins TRBV27 and TRBJ2-6; there is no DNA to check the TCRdb D call of TRBD1. The CDR3 has 18 residues. The germline gives CDR1 MNHEY, CDR2 SMNVEV (reference sequence). The CDR3 sequence: CASSLRGTLYSGANVLTF.

V and J are TRBV20-1 and TRBJ2-3; TCRdb indicates TRBD1, and absent DNA this call remains unverified. CDR1 is DFQATT, CDR2 SNEGSKA, per germline (reference sequence). This CDR3 region has 13 residues. The CDR3: CSARGGPEVTQYF.

This chain joins TRBV2 and TRBJ2-1; TCRdb's assignment of TRBD1 cannot be checked, as there is no DNA. This CDR3 contains 11 residues. The V gene's germline CDR1 is SNHLY and CDR2 FYNNEI. The CDR3 reads CASMGVYEQFF.

V gene TRBV27 combines with J gene TRBJ1-6; TCRdb's D gene call, TRBD1, goes unchecked for lack of DNA. This CDR3 spans 14 amino acids. Per germline, CDR1 MNHEY and CDR2 SMNVEV (reference sequence). The CDR3 is CASTSEGQNSPLHF.

J is TRBJ1-2 and V is TRBV6-1. Germline V gene sequence: CDR1 MNHNS, CDR2 SASEGT. This CDR3 region has 12 residues. The CDR3 here is CASSRREGGYTF.

V usage is TRBV30 and J usage is TRBJ1-1; TCRdb proposes TRBD1, but this gene call is untestable without DNA. This CDR3 is 12 amino acids long. Germline values: CDR1 GTSNPN, CDR2 SVGIG (reference sequence). The CDR3 region is CAWNWGPTEAFF.